The clone carrying this T cell receptor (beta chain) has more than one count but fewer than ten. The source of the sample is a study of T-cell reconstitution after alpha-beta-depleted transplantation in children. The authors prepared the TCRbeta library with unique molecular identifiers. In TCRdb, the PCR reads were re-called with MiXCR into one record per CDR3 protein. The sample records 450,000 to 600,000 distinct CDR3 sequences, around 18% being singletons. Deletions cut 3 bases from V and 5 bases from J, with 28 bases between. The germline CDR1 and CDR2 sequences are MGHDK and SYGVNS. The CDR3 contains 19 residues.

J is TRBJ1-1 and V is TRBV25-1, with D possibly being TRBD1 (6 bases). This TCR was sampled from a human donor who donated a stem cell graft to a child with acute lymphoblastic leukemia. Material: PBMCs from the stem cell graft donor, obtained from the stem cell graft. Here the CDR3 DNA reads TGTGCCAGCAGTGAGAGGGGGAGGGTGGACTTCAGGGGAGGAACTGAAGCTTTCTTT. Amino acid sequence: CASSERGRVDFRGGTEAFF.